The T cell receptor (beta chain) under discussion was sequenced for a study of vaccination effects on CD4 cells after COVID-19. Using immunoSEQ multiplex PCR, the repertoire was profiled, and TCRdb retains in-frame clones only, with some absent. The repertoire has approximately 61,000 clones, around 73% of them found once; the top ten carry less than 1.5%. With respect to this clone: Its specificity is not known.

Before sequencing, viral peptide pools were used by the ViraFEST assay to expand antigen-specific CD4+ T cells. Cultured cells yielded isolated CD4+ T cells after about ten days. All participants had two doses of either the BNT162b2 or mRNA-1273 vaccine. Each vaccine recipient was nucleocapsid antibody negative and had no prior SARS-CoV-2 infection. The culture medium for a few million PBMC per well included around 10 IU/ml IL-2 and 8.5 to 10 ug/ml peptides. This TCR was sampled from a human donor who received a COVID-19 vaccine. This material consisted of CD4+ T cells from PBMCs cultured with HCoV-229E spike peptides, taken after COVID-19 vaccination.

CDR3 bases: TGTGCCAGCACCACCATGGGACGCCGCACAGATACGCAGTATTTT. Protein: CASTTMGRRTDTQYF. The chain is built from TRBV9 and TRBJ2-3; tentatively, D is TRBD1 or TRBD2 (5 bases each). The ends were cut back, 6 bases at V and 1 base at J, with 15 bases in the middle. This CDR3 region has 15 residues. Germline V gene lookup returns CDR1 SGDLS and CDR2 YYNGEE.